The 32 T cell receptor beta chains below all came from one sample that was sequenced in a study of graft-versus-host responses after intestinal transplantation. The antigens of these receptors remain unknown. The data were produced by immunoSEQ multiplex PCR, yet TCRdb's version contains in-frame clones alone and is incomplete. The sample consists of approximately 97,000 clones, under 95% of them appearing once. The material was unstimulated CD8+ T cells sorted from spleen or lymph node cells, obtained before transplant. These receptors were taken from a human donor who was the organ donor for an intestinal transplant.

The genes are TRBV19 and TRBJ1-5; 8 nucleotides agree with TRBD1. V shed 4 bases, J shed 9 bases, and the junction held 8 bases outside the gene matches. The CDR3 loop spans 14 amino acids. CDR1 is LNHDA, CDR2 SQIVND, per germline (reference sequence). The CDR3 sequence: CASSNQGASRPQHF. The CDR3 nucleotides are TGTGCCAGTAGTAATCAGGGGGCCAGTAGGCCCCAGCATTTT.

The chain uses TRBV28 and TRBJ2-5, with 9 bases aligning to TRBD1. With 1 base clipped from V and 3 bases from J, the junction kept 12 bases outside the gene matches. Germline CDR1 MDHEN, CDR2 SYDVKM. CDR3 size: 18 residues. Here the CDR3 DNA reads TGTGCCAGCAGTTTATCCCGGGACAGGGTCATAGCCAAAGAGACCCAGTACTTC. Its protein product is CASSLSRDRVIAKETQYF.

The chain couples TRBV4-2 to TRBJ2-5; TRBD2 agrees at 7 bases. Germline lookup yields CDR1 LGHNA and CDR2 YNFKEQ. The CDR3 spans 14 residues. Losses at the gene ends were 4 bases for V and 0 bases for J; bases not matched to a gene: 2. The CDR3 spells CASSLSGDQETQYF. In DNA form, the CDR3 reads TGTGCCAGCAGCCTAAGCGGGGACCAAGAGACCCAGTACTTC.

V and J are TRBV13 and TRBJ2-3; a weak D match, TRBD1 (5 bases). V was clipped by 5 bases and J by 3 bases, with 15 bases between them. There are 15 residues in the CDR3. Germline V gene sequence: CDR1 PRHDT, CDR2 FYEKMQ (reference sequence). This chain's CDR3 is CASSDVSGPTDTQYF. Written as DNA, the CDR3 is TGTGCCAGCAGCGACGTATCAGGGCCTACAGATACGCAGTATTTT.

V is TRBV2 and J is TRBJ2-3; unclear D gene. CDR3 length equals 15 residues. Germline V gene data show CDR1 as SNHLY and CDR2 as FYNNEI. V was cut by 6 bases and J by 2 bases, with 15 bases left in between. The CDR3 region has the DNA TGTGCCAGCAGATACGACAAATCAATCACAGATACGCAGTATTTT. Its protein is CASRYDKSITDTQYF.

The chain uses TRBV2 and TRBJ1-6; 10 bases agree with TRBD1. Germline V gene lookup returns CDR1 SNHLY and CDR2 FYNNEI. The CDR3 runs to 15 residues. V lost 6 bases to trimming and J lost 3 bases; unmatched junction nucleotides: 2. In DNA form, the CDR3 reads TGTGCCAGCAGGGACAGGGGGAACTATAATTCACCCCTCCACTTT. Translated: CASRDRGNYNSPLHF.

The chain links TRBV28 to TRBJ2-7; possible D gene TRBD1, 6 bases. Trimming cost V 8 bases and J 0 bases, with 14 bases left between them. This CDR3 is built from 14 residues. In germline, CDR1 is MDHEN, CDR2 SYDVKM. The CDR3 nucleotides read TGTGCCAGCGAGAGACAGGCCTTCTCCTACGAGCAGTACTTC. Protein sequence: CASERQAFSYEQYF.

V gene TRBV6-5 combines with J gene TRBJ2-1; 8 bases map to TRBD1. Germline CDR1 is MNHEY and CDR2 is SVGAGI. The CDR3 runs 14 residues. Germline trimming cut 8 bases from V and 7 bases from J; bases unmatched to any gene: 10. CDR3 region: CASGYGTGWNEQFF. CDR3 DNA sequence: TGTGCCAGCGGATACGGGACAGGTTGGAATGAGCAGTTCTTC.

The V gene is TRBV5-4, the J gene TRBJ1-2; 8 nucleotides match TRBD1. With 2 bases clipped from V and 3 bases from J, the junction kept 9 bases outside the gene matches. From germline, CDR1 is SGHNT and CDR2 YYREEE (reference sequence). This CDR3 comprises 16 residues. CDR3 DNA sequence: TGTGCCAGCAGCTTTGGCAGGGGGCGCGTTTACTATGGCTACACCTTC. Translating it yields CASSFGRGRVYYGYTF.

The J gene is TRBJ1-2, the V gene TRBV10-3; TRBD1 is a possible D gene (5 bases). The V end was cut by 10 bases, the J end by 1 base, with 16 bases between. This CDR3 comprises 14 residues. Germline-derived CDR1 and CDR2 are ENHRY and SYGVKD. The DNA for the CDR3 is TGTGCCAACAGGACCGAACAGAATAACTATGGCTACACCTTC. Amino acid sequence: CANRTEQNNYGYTF.

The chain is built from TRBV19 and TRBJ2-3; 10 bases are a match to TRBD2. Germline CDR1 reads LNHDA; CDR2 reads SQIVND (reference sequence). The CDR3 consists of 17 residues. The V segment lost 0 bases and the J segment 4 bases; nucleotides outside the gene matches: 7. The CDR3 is CASSIEPGLALADTQYF. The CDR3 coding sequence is TGTGCCAGTAGTATAGAACCGGGACTAGCGTTGGCAGATACGCAGTATTTT.

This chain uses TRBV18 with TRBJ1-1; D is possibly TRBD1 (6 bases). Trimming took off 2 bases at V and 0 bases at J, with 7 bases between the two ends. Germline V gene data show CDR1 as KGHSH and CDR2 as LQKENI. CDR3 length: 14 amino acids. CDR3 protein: CASSPTGLNTEAFF. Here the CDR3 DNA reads TGTGCCAGCTCACCAACAGGGCTGAACACTGAAGCTTTCTTT.

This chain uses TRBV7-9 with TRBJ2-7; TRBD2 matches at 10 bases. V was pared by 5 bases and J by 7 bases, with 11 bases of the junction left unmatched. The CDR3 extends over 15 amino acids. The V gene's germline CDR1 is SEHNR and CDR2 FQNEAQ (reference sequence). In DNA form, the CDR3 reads TGTGCCAGCAGCGCCACTAGCGGGACGGCTAGGGAGCAGTACTTC. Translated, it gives CASSATSGTAREQYF.

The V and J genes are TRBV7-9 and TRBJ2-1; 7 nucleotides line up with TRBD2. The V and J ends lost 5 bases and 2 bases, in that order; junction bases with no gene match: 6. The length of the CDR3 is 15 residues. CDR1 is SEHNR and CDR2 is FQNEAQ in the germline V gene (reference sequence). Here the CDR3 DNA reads TGTGCCAGCAGCCGAAGCGGGGATCCCTACAATGAGCAGTTCTTC. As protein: CASSRSGDPYNEQFF.

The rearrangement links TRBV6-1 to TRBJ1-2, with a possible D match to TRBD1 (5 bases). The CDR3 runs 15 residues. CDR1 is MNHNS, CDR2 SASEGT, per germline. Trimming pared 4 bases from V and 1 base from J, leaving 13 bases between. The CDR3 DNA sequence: TGTGCCAGCAGTGTCAGGGTATCCCTTAACTATGGCTACACCTTC. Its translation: CASSVRVSLNYGYTF.

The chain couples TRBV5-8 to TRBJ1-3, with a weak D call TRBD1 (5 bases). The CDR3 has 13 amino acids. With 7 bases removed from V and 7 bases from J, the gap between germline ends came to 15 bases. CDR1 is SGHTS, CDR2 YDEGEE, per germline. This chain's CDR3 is CASGDYPRNTIYF. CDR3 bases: TGTGCCAGCGGGGACTACCCTAGGAACACCATATATTTT.

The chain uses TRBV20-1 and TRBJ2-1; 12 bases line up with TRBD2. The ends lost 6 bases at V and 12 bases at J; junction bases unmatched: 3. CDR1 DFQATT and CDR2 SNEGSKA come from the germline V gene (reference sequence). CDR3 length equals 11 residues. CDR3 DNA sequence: TGCAGTGCGTCACTAGCGGGGGGGCAGTTCTTC. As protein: CSASLAGGQFF.

CDR3 sequence: CATSMNDRREQYF. In DNA, the CDR3 is TGTGCCACCAGCATGAACGACAGGAGAGAGCAGTACTTC. The chain uses TRBV15 and TRBJ2-7, with D tentatively TRBD1 (6 bases). CDR1 and CDR2 (germline): LNHNV, YYDKDF (reference sequence). The CDR3 totals 13 residues. The V and J ends lost 4 bases and 7 bases respectively, with 14 bases between them.

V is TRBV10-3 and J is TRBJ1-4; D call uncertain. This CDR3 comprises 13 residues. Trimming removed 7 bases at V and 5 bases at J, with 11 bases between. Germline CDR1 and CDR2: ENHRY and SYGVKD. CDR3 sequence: CAITADLNEKLFF. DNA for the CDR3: TGTGCCATCACCGCCGATCTAAATGAAAAACTGTTTTTT.

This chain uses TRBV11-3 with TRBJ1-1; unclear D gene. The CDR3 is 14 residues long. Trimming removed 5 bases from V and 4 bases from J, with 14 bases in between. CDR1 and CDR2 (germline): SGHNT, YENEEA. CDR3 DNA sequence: TGTGCCAGCAGCCAAGTTTCGGGTACCACTGAAGCTTTCTTT. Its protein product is CASSQVSGTTEAFF.

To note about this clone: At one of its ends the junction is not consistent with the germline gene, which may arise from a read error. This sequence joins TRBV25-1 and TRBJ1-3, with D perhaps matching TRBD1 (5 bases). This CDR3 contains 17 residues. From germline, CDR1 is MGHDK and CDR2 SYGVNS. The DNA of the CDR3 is TGTGCCAGCAGTGAATCAGGGTTATTACCCTCTGGAAACATCATATATTTT. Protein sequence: CASSESGLLPSGNIIYF.

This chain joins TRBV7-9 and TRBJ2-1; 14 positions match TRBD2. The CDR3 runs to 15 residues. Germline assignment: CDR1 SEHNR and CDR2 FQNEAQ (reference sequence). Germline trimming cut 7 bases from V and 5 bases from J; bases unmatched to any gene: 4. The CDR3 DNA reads TGTGCCAGCACTGTGACTAGCGGGAGGGACAATGAGCAGTTCTTC. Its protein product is CASTVTSGRDNEQFF. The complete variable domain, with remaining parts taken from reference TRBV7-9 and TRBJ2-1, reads DTGVSQNPRHKITKRGQNVTFRCDPISEHNRLYWYRQTLGQGPEFLTYFQNEAQLEKSRLLSDRFSAERPKGSFSTLEIQRTEQGDSAMYLCASTVTSGRDNEQFFGPGTRLTVL.

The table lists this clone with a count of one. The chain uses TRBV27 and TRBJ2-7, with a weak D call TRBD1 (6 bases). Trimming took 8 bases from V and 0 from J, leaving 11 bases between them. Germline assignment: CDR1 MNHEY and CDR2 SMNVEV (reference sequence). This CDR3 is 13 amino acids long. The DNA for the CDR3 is TGTGCCAGCGCTCGCAGGGGCTCCTACGAGCAGTACTTC. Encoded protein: CASARRGSYEQYF.

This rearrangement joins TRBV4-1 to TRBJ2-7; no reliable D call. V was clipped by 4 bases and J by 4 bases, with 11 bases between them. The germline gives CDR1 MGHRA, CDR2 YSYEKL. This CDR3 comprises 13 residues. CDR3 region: CASSPSGVYEQYF. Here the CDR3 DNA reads TGCGCCAGCAGCCCCTCTGGAGTGTACGAGCAGTACTTC.

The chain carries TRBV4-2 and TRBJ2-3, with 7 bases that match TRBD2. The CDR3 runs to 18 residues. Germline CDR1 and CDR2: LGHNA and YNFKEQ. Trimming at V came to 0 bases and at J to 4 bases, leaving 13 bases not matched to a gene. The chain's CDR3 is CASSQDVAGAGISDTQYF. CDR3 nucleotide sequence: TGTGCCAGCAGCCAAGATGTGGCGGGAGCGGGGATTTCAGATACGCAGTATTTT.

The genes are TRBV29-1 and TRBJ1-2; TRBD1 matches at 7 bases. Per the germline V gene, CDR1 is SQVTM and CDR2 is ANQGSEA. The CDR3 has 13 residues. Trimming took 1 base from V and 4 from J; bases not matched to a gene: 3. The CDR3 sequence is CSVEVDRAYGYTF. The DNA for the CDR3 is TGCAGCGTTGAAGTTGACAGGGCCTATGGCTACACCTTC.

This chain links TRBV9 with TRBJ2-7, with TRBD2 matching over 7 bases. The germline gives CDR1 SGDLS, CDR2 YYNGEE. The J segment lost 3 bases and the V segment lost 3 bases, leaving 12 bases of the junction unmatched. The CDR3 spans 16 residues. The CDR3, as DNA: TGTGCCAGCAGCGAGAGTGGGGAGGGAATGAGCTACGAGCAGTACTTC. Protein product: CASSESGEGMSYEQYF.

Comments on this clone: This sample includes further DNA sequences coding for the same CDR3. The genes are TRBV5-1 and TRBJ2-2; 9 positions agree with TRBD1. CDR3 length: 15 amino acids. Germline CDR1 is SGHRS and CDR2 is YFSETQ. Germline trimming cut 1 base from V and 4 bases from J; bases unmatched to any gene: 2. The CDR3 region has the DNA TGCGCCAGCAGCTTGCTGGACAGGGGCACCGGGGAGCTGTTTTTT. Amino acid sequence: CASSLLDRGTGELFF. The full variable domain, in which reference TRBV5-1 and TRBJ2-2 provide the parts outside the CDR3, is KAGVTQTPRYLIKTRGQQVTLSCSPISGHRSVSWYQQTPGQGLQFLFEYFSETQRNKGNFPGRFSGRQFSNSRSEMNVSTLELGDSALYLCASSLLDRGTGELFFGEGSRLTVL.

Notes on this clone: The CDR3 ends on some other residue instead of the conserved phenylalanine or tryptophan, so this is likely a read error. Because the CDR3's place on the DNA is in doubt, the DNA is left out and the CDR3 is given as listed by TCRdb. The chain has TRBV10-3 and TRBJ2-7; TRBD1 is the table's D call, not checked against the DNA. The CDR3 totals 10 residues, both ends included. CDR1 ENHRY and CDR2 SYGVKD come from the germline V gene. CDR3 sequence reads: CAISGRDKKL.

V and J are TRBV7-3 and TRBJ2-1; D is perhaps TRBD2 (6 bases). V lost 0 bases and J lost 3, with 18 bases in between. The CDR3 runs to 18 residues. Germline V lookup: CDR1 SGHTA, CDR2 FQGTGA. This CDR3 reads CASSLTSLGSGLYNEQFF. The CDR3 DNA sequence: TGTGCCAGCAGCTTAACGTCCTTAGGAAGCGGGCTCTACAATGAGCAGTTCTTC.

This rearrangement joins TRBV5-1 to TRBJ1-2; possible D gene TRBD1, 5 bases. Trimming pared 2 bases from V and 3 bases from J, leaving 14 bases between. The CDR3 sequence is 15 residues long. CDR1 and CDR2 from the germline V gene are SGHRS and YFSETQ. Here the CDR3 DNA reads TGCGCCAGCAGCTTCTGGCGGCAGGGCCACTATGGCTACACCTTC. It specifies CASSFWRQGHYGYTF.

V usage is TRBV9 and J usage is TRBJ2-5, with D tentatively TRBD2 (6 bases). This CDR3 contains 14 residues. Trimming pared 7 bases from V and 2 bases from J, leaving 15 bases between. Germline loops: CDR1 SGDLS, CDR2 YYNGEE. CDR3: CASSSGARQETQYF. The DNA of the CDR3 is TGTGCCAGCTCCTCGGGAGCGAGACAAGAGACCCAGTACTTC.